The present T cell receptor (beta chain) was sequenced within a study of cytomegalovirus exposure and HLA in healthy donors. General observations from the study: Previous analysis showed most TCR beta V segments were productive about 87% or about 30% of the time. There were three CMV-associated chains whose specificity for CMV antigens was confirmed in vitro.

CDR1 is MNHEY, CDR2 SMNVEV, per germline (reference sequence). J was trimmed by 1 base and V by 6 bases; bases with no gene match: 9. The CDR3 loop spans 16 amino acids. The PCR contained 60 Vbeta and 13 Jbeta primers. Generated by immunoSEQ multiplex PCR, the TCRdb table keeps only in-frame clones and is missing some. The repertoire includes 150,000 to 200,000 clones, around nine tenths of them detected once, and over 1.5% sits in the top ten. Worth noting for this clone: The antigen remains unidentified.

The receptor was derived from a woman under 30 in good health and CMV-seronegative. The chain joins TRBV27 to TRBJ1-1; TRBD1 matches at 9 bases. The sample was PBMCs. The CDR3 DNA reads TGTGCCAGCAGCTCGGACAGGGGCGTGGGGAACACTGAAGCTTTCTTT. Its protein is CASSSDRGVGNTEAFF.